A single sample is the source of the 20 T cell receptor beta chains below, sequenced in a study of blood T cell repertoires in COVID-19. Assay: immunoSEQ multiplex PCR; the TCRdb copy retains only in-frame clones and omits some. In the table there are about 280,000 clones, 75% to 85% of which are singletons. The specimen was peripheral blood. Receptors were obtained from a man aged 50-59 years with active or convalescent COVID-19.

This clone was counted a single time. The chain employs TRBV27 and TRBJ2-7; tentatively, D is TRBD1 (6 bases). In germline, CDR1 is MNHEY, CDR2 SMNVEV (reference sequence). This CDR3 is 14 amino acids long. Trimming removed 5 bases from V and 2 bases from J, with 13 bases in between. The CDR3 DNA reads TGTGCCAGCAGTGAACAGGGCTTTCCCTACGAGCAGTACTTC. Translated, it gives CASSEQGFPYEQYF.

This sequence joins TRBV7-3 and TRBJ1-5, with TRBD1 matching over 9 bases. CDR3 length: 14 residues. Germline V gives CDR1 SGHTA, CDR2 FQGTGA. Unmatched junction bases numbered 5, after V lost 4 bases and J lost 7 bases. CDR3 DNA: TGTGCCAGCAGCTCCCGGGACAGGGCGCAGCCCCAGCATTTT. This sequence encodes CASSSRDRAQPQHF.

CDR3 in amino acids: CASSLDNSRLAGARELFF. Here the CDR3 DNA reads TGTGCCAGCAGCTTAGATAATTCGCGGCTAGCGGGGGCGAGGGAGCTGTTTTTT. The chain employs TRBV7-4 and TRBJ2-2, with 10 bases that match TRBD2. After removal of 1 base from V and 9 bases from J, the junction contained 14 bases not matched to a gene. Per germline, CDR1 SGHVT and CDR2 SQSDAQ. The length of the CDR3 is 18 residues.

The CDR3 protein is CASSHGLAGVNEQFF. In DNA form, the CDR3 reads TGTGCCAGCAGCCATGGACTAGCGGGAGTCAATGAGCAGTTCTTC. This chain links TRBV11-3 with TRBJ2-1, with 13 positions matching TRBD2. The V gene end was trimmed by 5 bases and the J gene end by 6 bases; junction bases not matched to a gene: 4. The V gene's germline CDR1 is SGHNT and CDR2 YENEEA. The CDR3 spans 15 residues.

The chain couples TRBV4-1 to TRBJ2-1; D is perhaps TRBD2 (6 bases). Trimming removed 2 bases at V and 4 bases at J, with 15 bases between. The CDR3 runs 16 residues. CDR1 is MGHRA and CDR2 is YSYEKL in the germline V gene. The CDR3 loop reads CASSQTIGSGYNEQFF. Here the CDR3 DNA reads TGCGCCAGCAGCCAAACGATTGGTAGCGGTTACAATGAGCAGTTCTTC.

This chain connects TRBV5-1 to TRBJ2-1, with TRBD2 matching 10 bases. CDR3 length equals 16 residues. Germline values: CDR1 SGHRS, CDR2 YFSETQ. Unmatched junction bases numbered 6, after V lost 0 bases and J lost 6 bases. DNA for the CDR3: TGCGCCAGCAGCTTGGCCAGGACTAGCGGCATCAATGAGCAGTTCTTC. Encoded protein: CASSLARTSGINEQFF.

For this clone: Other DNA sequences from this sample encode an identical CDR3 as well. The chain employs TRBV5-1 and TRBJ1-2; the D is unclear. The germline gives CDR1 SGHRS, CDR2 YFSETQ. The CDR3 is made up of 13 amino acids. The V end lost 0 bases, the J end lost 4 bases, and 7 bases lay between the germline ends. CDR3 region: CASSLDSGYGYTF. The CDR3 DNA follows: TGCGCCAGCAGCTTGGATTCGGGCTATGGCTACACCTTC.

The chain carries TRBV28 and TRBJ1-6; D ambiguous. This CDR3 contains 14 residues. V was clipped by 2 bases and J by 8 bases, with 10 bases between them. Per the germline V gene, CDR1 is MDHEN and CDR2 is SYDVKM. CDR3 region: CASSLLQKYSPLHF. For the CDR3, the DNA is TGTGCCAGCAGTTTACTGCAGAAATATTCACCCCTCCACTTT.

The CDR3 sequence: CASGGGSTDTQYF. CDR3 in DNA: TGTGCCAGCGGGGGCGGAAGCACAGATACGCAGTATTTT. The chain employs TRBV7-9 and TRBJ2-3, with D possibly matching TRBD1 (6 bases). From germline, CDR1 is SEHNR and CDR2 FQNEAQ (reference sequence). This CDR3 is built from 13 residues. The V end was cut by 8 bases, the J end by 0 bases, with 9 bases between.

The rearrangement links TRBV11-3 to TRBJ2-3; possible D gene TRBD1, 6 bases. Germline V gene lookup returns CDR1 SGHNT and CDR2 YENEEA. V shed 6 bases and J shed 3 bases, with 13 bases lying between them. The CDR3 has 14 amino acids. The CDR3 protein is CASSYNRGTDTQYF. DNA of the CDR3: TGTGCCAGCAGTTACAATAGGGGGACAGATACGCAGTATTTT.

This chain connects TRBV11-3 to TRBJ2-7; D perhaps matches TRBD2 (5 bases). CDR1 SGHNT and CDR2 YENEEA come from the germline V gene. The CDR3 covers 12 residues. Between the trimmed V and J ends, which lost 4 bases and 9 bases, there was a span of 13 bases. CDR3 in amino acids: CASSSIIEGQYF. The CDR3 nucleotides are TGTGCCAGCAGCTCAATCATAGAGGGGCAGTACTTC.

The rearrangement uses TRBV5-1 and TRBJ2-1; TRBD2 might be the D (5 bases). Trimming cost V 3 bases and J 0 bases, with 13 bases left between them. The V gene's germline CDR1 is SGHRS and CDR2 YFSETQ. CDR3 size: 16 residues. In nucleotides, the CDR3 is TGCGCCAGCAGCTCGGCGAGCGGAATCTCCTACAATGAGCAGTTCTTC. This codes for CASSSASGISYNEQFF.

The chain recombines TRBV19 with TRBJ2-7; 7 bases align to TRBD2. Germline CDR1 and CDR2: LNHDA and SQIVND (reference sequence). The CDR3 covers 16 residues. The V gene end was trimmed by 3 bases and the J gene end by 4 bases; junction bases not matched to a gene: 12. CDR3 amino acids: CASSMATSLPFYEQYF. The CDR3 nucleotides read TGTGCCAGTAGTATGGCGACTAGCTTACCCTTTTACGAGCAGTACTTC.

Concerning this clone: In the same sample, other DNA sequences code for this CDR3. The V and J genes are TRBV20-1 and TRBJ1-1; TRBD1 is a possible D gene (5 bases). The germline V gene encodes CDR1 DFQATT and CDR2 SNEGSKA (reference sequence). CDR3 length equals 10 residues. CDR3 loop: CSARVAEAFF. CDR3 nucleotides: TGCAGCGCCAGGGTGGCTGAAGCTTTCTTT.

V is TRBV19 and J is TRBJ2-3; the match to TRBD1 covers 7 bases. The germline gives CDR1 LNHDA, CDR2 SQIVND (reference sequence). V lost 7 bases, J lost 2 bases, and 6 bases stayed unmatched. The CDR3 extends over 14 amino acids. The DNA for the CDR3 is TGTGCCAGTAAGGACAGGCCAGACACAGATACGCAGTATTTT. Protein sequence: CASKDRPDTDTQYF.

The genes are TRBV19 and TRBJ2-1; TRBD1 aligns across 7 bases. Germline-derived CDR1 and CDR2 are LNHDA and SQIVND (reference sequence). The CDR3 is made up of 15 amino acids. Unmatched junction bases numbered 10, after V lost 4 bases and J lost 7 bases. The CDR3 loop is CASSTPRQGINEQFF. As DNA, the CDR3 is TGTGCCAGTAGTACCCCCCGACAGGGAATAAATGAGCAGTTCTTC.

The chain has TRBV5-8 and TRBJ1-5; D ambiguous. The CDR3 extends over 14 amino acids. V lost 5 bases to trimming and J lost 1 base, with 10 bases between them. CDR1 is SGHTS and CDR2 is YDEGEE in the germline V gene. The CDR3 spells CASRGGLSNQPQHF. The DNA for the CDR3 is TGTGCCAGCAGAGGTGGGCTGAGCAATCAGCCCCAGCATTTT.

This chain joins TRBV25-1 and TRBJ1-1; D is uncertain. This CDR3 region has 13 residues. V lost 7 bases and J 6 bases, leaving 15 bases between the germline ends. Germline V gives CDR1 MGHDK, CDR2 SYGVNS. The CDR3 loop reads CASTVGRAAEAFF. The CDR3 DNA sequence: TGTGCCAGCACAGTGGGGAGGGCGGCTGAAGCTTTCTTT.

The chain carries TRBV29-1 and TRBJ2-1; 10 bases align to TRBD2. V lost 3 bases and J lost 6; bases outside the gene matches: 8. The CDR3 loop spans 15 amino acids. Germline CDR1 reads SQVTM; CDR2 reads ANQGSEA. CDR3 residues: CSVDPLAGDLNEQFF. CDR3 nucleotides: TGCAGCGTTGACCCTCTAGCGGGAGATCTCAATGAGCAGTTCTTC.

CDR3 protein: CASSTGTGGLGEQYF. The CDR3 DNA is TGTGCCAGCAGTACCGGGACAGGGGGTTTGGGCGAGCAGTACTTC. The V call is TRBV7-9, the J call TRBJ2-7; 11 bases fit TRBD1. CDR1 and CDR2 (germline): SEHNR, FQNEAQ (reference sequence). V shed 6 bases and J 6 bases; nucleotides not matched to a gene: 10. The length of the CDR3 is 15 residues.